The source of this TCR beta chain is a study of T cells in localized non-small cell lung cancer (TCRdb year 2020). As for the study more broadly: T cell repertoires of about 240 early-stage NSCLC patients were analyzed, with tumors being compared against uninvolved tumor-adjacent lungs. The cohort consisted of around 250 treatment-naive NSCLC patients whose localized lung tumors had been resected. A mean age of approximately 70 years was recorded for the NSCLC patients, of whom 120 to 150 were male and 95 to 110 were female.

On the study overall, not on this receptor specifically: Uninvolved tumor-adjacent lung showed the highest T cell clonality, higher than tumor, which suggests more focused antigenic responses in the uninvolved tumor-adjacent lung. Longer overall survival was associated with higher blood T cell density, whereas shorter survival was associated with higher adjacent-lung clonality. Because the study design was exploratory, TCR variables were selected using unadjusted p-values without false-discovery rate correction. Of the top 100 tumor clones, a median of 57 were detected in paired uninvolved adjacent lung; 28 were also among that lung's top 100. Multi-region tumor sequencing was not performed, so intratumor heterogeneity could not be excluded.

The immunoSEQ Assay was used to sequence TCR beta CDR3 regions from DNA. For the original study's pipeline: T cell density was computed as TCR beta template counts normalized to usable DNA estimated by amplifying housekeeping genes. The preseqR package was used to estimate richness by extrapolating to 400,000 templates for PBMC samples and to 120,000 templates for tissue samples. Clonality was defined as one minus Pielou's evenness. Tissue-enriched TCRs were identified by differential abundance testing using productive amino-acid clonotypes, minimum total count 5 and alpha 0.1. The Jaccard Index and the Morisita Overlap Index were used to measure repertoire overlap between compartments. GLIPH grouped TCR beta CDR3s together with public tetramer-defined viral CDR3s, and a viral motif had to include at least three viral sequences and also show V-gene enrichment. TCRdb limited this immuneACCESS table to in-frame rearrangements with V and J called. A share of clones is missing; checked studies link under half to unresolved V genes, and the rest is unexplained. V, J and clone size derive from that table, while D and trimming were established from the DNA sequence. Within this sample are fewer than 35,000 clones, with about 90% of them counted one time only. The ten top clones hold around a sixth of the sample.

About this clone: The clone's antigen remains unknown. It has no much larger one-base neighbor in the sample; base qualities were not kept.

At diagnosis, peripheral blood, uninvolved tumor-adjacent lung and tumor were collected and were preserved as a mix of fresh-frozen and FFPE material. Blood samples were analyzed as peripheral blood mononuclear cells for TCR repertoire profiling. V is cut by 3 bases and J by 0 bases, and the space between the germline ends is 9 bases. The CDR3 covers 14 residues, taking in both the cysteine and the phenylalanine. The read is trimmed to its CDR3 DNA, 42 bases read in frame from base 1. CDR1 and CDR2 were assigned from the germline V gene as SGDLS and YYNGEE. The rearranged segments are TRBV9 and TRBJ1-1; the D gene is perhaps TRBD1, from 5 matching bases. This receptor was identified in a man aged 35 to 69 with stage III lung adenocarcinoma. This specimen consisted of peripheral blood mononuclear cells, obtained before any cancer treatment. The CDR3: CASSERGMNTEAFF. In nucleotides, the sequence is TGTGCCAGCAGCGAGAGGGGTATGAACACTGAAGCTTTCTTT. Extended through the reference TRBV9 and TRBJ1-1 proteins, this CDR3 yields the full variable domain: DSGVTQTPKHLITATGQRVTLRCSPRSGDLSVYWYQQSLDQGLQFLIQYYNGEERAKGNILERFSAQQFPDLHSELNLSSLELGDSALYFCASSERGMNTEAFFGQGTRLTVV.